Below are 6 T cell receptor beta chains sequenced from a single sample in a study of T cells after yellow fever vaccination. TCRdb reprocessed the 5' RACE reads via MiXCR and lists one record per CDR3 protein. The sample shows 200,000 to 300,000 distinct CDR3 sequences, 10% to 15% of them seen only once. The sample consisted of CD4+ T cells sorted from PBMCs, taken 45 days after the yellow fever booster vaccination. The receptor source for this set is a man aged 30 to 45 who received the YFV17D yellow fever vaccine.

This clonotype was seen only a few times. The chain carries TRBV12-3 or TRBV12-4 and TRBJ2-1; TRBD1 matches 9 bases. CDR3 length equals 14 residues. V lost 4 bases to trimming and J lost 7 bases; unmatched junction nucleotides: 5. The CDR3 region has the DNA TGTGCCAGCAGTTACAGGGGGCAAGGGAATGAGCAGTTCTTC. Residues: CASSYRGQGNEQFF.

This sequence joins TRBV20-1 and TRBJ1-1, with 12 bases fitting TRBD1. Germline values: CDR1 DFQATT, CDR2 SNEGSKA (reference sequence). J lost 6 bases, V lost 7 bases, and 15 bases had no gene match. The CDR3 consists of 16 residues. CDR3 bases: TGCAGTGGCAATTCCGGGACAGGGGGCGGAGCGTCTGAAGCTTTCTTT. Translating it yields CSGNSGTGGGASEAFF.

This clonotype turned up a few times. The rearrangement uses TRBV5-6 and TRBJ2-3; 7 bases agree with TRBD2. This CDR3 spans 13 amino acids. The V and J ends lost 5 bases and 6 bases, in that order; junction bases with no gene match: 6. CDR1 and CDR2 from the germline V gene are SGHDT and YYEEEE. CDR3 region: CASRGLAEDTQYF. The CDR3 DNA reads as TGTGCCAGCAGAGGTCTAGCGGAGGATACGCAGTATTTT.

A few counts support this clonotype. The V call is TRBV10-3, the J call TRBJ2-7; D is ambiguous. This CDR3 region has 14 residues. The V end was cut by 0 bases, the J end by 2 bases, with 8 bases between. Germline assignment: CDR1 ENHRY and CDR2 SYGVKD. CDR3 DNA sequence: TGTGCCATCAGTGAGTCGTCCGGTCCCTACGAGCAGTACTTC. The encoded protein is CAISESSGPYEQYF.

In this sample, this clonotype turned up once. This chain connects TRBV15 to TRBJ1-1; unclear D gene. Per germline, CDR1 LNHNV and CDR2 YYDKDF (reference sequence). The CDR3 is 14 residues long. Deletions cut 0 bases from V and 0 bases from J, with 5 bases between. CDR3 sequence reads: CATSRDIVNTEAFF. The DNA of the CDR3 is TGTGCCACCAGCAGAGATATAGTGAACACTGAAGCTTTCTTT. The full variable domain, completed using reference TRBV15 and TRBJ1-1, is DAMVIQNPRYQVTQFGKPVTLSCSQTLNHNVMYWYQQKSSQAPKLLFHYYDKDFNNEADTPDNFQSRRPNTSFCFLDIRSPGLGDTAMYLCATSRDIVNTEAFFGQGTRLTVV.

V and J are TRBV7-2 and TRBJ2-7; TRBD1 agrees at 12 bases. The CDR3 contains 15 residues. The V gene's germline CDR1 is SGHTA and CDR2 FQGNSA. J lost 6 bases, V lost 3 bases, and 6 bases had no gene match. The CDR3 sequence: CASSLTGQGASEQYF. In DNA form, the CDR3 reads TGTGCCAGCAGCTTGACGGGACAGGGGGCTAGCGAGCAGTACTTC.